This TCR beta chain came from a study of blood T cell repertoires in COVID-19. The overall study: Acute and convalescent COVID-19 specimens originated in the United States, Italy and Spain. PBMCs, B-cell-depleted T cells, or T cells provided the cDNA or gDNA that made up the material.

V gave up 1 base and J gave up 6 bases, with 11 bases separating them. The germline V gene encodes CDR1 SGHRS and CDR2 YFSETQ. This CDR3 has 13 residues. Original data processing: Reference gene primer amplification gave estimated nucleated cell counts. Sequenced by immunoSEQ multiplex PCR; TCRdb stores in-frame clones only, minus some. V, J and clone size are those of that table, while D and trimming were read from the DNA. The sample lists about 120,000 clones; 82% were seen once. The sample consisted of peripheral blood. The V and J genes are TRBV5-1 and TRBJ2-7; tentatively, D is TRBD1 (5 bases). This clonotype originated in a man between 70 and 80 years old with active or convalescent COVID-19. For the CDR3, the DNA is TGCGCCAGCAGCTTGAGGCAGGGTCCCGAGCAGTACTTC. Its translation: CASSLRQGPEQYF.